This TCR beta chain was recorded in a study of T-cell memory formation after mild COVID-19. The study, taken as a whole, reports: Pre-infection memory held some responding clones, suggesting pre-existing cross-reactive T cells responded. Researchers report contracting CD4+ clones mostly in CM and EM, with CD8+ clones in EMRA. Contracting clones, day 15 to 85, had balanced CD4/CD8, and later expanders favored CD4+.

In TCRdb, the 5' RACE reads were re-called with MiXCR into one record per CDR3 protein. This sample yields 210,000 or so distinct CDR3 sequences, of which around 26% are seen a single time; roughly 11% belongs to the top ten. Trimming took off 0 bases at V and 2 bases at J, with 7 bases between the two ends. The CDR3 totals 14 residues. Germline assignment: CDR1 LGHDT and CDR2 YNNKEL (reference sequence). As to this clonotype: Its antigen is still unknown.

Sequencing was done on a sample of PBMCs or a T cell subset sorted from them (not recorded which). This clonotype originated in an adult woman who had mild COVID-19 (a few samples of this study predate the infection). Cell type and time point are not known. The chain links TRBV3-1 to TRBJ1-2, with D tentatively TRBD1 (6 bases). The CDR3, as DNA: TGTGCCAGCAGCCAAGAAGGACAGAACTATGGCTACACCTTC. Translating gives CASSQEGQNYGYTF.